A selection of T cell receptor beta chains follows, all from one sample in a study of blood T cell repertoires in COVID-19. Only in-frame clones appear in the TCRdb table, and some are missing; sequencing was by immunoSEQ multiplex PCR. The sample holds under 20,000 clones, over 80% seen once. Specimen: peripheral blood. These receptors all come from a human donor in a cohort sampled during active COVID-19. CDR3s include the opening cysteine and the closing phenylalanine or tryptophan. Each record gives: J gene, D gene, V gene, clone size, CDR3 DNA, CDR3 protein. D genes are given only for firm matches. Some rows have no size entry. The others give once, few or many, or a class for an expanded clone.

TRBJ1-5 . TRBV4-3 . TGCGCCAGCAGCCAAGGAGGACAAGAGCCCCAGCATTTT CASSQGGQEPQHF
TRBJ1-2 . TRBV4-3 . TGCGCCAGCACCTTTACACACGAGGGATGGAACTATGGCTACACCTTC CASTFTHEGWNYGYTF
TRBJ2-1 TRBD2 TRBV9 . TGTGCCAGCAGCGCGACTAGCGGGAGAAGAGATGAGCAGTTCTTC CASSATSGRRDEQFF
TRBJ2-3 TRBD2 TRBV2 . TGTGCCACCAACCCAGGGAGGGCGAATACGCAGTATTTT CATNPGRANTQYF
TRBJ2-1 TRBD2 TRBV4-1 once TGCGCCAGCAGCCAAGTGGGGGGGACGTCCGATGAGCAGTTCTTC CASSQVGGTSDEQFF
TRBJ2-3 TRBD1 TRBV19 . TGTGCCAGTAGTATAGAGGAAGGGGGCCTCACAGATACGCAGTATTTT CASSIEEGGLTDTQYF
TRBJ2-3 . TRBV9 . TGTGCCAGCAGCGTAGTGTCAGGGTTCGCGGATACGCAGTATTTT CASSVVSGFADTQYF
TRBJ2-1 TRBD2 TRBV11-3 few TGTGCCAGCAGCTTAGGGTGGACTAGCGGGAGACCAGAGTACAATGAGCAGTTCTTC CASSLGWTSGRPEYNEQFF
TRBJ2-2 TRBD1 TRBV2 . TGTGCCAGCAGGGCGCGGACAGGGAGCACCGGGGAGCTGTTTTTT CASRARTGSTGELFF
TRBJ1-4 TRBD1 TRBV7-9 . TGTGCCAGCAGCTCACCGACAGGGGATTATGAAAAACTGTTTTTT CASSSPTGDYEKLFF
TRBJ2-1 . TRBV4-3 . TGCGCCAGCAGCCAAGGGTTCAGGGGTACCTACAATGAGCAGTTCTTC CASSQGFRGTYNEQFF
TRBJ2-5 TRBD2 TRBV2 once TGTGCCATTACGCCCTCCGGGACTAGCCGGGAGACCCAGTACTTC CAITPSGTSRETQYF
TRBJ2-3 TRBD2 TRBV11-3 once TGTGCCAGCAGCCCAGGACTAGCGGGCTGGCCTTCTAGCACAGATACGCAGTATTTT CASSPGLAGWPSSTDTQYF
TRBJ2-7 TRBD2 TRBV7-6 . TGTGCCAGCAGCTCCTTACTAGCGGGGGCTCGTGAGCAGTACTTC CASSSLLAGAREQYF
TRBJ2-5 TRBD1 TRBV3-1/TRBV3-2 . TGTGCCAGCATATCCAGGGGGGAGACCCAGTACTTC CASISRGETQYF
TRBJ2-3 TRBD2 TRBV7-2 . TGTGCCAGCAGCTTCAGAGCGGGGAGCACAGATACGCAGTATTTT CASSFRAGSTDTQYF
TRBJ2-5 . TRBV7-2 . TGTGCCAGCAGCTTAGCTGGGGGGAGGAGGGAGACCCAGTACTTC CASSLAGGRRETQYF
TRBJ1-1 . TRBV7-2 . TGTGCCAGCAGCGAAGGGGCGAACACTGAAGCTTTCTTT CASSEGANTEAFF
TRBJ1-5 . TRBV12-3/TRBV12-4 . TGTGCCAGCAGTCCCGGGTTGGGGCCCCAGCATTTT CASSPGLGPQHF
TRBJ2-7 TRBD1 TRBV7-6 . TGTGCCAGCAGCCCCACGAAGGGGGCCGGTTACGAGCAGTACTTC CASSPTKGAGYEQYF
TRBJ1-1 . TRBV4-1 . TGCGCCAGCAGCCAAGTCCGCGGGGTTCAGACTGAAGCTTTCTTT CASSQVRGVQTEAFF
TRBJ1-5 . TRBV18 . TGTGCCAGCTCACCCCCGGACGGGGGCAATCAGCCCCAGCATTTT CASSPPDGGNQPQHF
TRBJ2-7 . TRBV27 . TGTGCCAGCAGTTTAACGGCGACAGCCTACGAGCAGTACTTC CASSLTATAYEQYF
TRBJ2-5 TRBD2 TRBV2 . TGTGCCAGCAGTGAATTGGGAGCGGGAGGAGGTGTGGAGACCCAGTACTTC CASSELGAGGGVETQYF
TRBJ2-7 TRBD2 TRBV4-1 . TGCGCCAGCAGCCAAGATCGGGGGGGGGACTACGAGCAGTACTTC CASSQDRGGDYEQYF
TRBJ1-1 . TRBV28 . TGTGCCAGCGGCCAATCTGAAGCTTTCTTT CASGQSEAFF
TRBJ2-3 TRBD1 TRBV19 . TGTGCCAGTAGTCAACTGGGACAGGGTGGCGATACGCAGTATTTT CASSQLGQGGDTQYF
TRBJ1-5 . TRBV15 . TGTGCCACCAGCAGAGTCTCCAGCAATCAGCCCCAGCATTTT CATSRVSSNQPQHF
TRBJ2-1 . TRBV14 few TGTGCCAGCAGCCAAGGACCCGGGAATGATGAGCAGTTCTTC CASSQGPGNDEQFF
TRBJ2-7 . TRBV2 . TGTGCCAGCAGTTTACAGGGAAACACCTACGAGCAGTACTTC CASSLQGNTYEQYF
TRBJ2-3 . TRBV28 . TGTGCCAGCAGGAATATCCGGGAACCCACAGATACGCAGTATTTT CASRNIREPTDTQYF
TRBJ2-3 TRBD2 TRBV6-6 . TGTGCCAGCAGTCTAGCGGGAAGCGCAGATACGCAGTATTTT CASSLAGSADTQYF
TRBJ2-7 TRBD1 TRBV19 . TGTGCCAGTAGCTCTATCCGGGACAGGGCCTACGAGCAGTACTTC CASSSIRDRAYEQYF
TRBJ1-5 . TRBV27 . TGTGCCAGCAGTTTTTGGGGAACAGGGACTAGCAATCAGCCCCAGCATTTT CASSFWGTGTSNQPQHF
TRBJ2-7 . TRBV7-6 . TGTGCCAGCAGCTTGGGCCAGGGGCTTTTCTACGAGCAGTACTTC CASSLGQGLFYEQYF
TRBJ2-7 . TRBV5-1 . TGCGCCAGCAGCCCCCGGACAGACTTCTCGGGCGAGCAGTACTTC CASSPRTDFSGEQYF
TRBJ1-2 . TRBV4-2 . TGTGCCAGCAGCCAAGATTTCCCCGACTGGGGCTACACCTTC CASSQDFPDWGYTF
TRBJ2-1 . TRBV18 . TGTGCCAGCTCACCACGACGCTTAGGGGGTAAGGATGAGCAGTTCTTC CASSPRRLGGKDEQFF
TRBJ1-1 TRBD1 TRBV4-1 . TGCGCCAGCAGCCAGGCATACAGGGGGAGAACTGAAGCTTTCTTT CASSQAYRGRTEAFF
TRBJ2-1 . TRBV6-6 . TGTGCCAGCATCCTGGCAGGGTCCCAATATGAGCAGTTCTTC CASILAGSQYEQFF
TRBJ2-2 . TRBV27 . TGTGCCAGCAGTTTAATACAGGGAGGGGCTGGAGGGGAGCTGTTTTTT CASSLIQGGAGGELFF
TRBJ2-6 . TRBV24-1 once TGTGCCACCAGTCGGGGGGCGGAGTCTGGGGCCAACGTCCTGACTTTC CATSRGAESGANVLTF
TRBJ2-1 TRBD1 TRBV25-1 . TGTGCCAGCAGTAACCCCGGGACAGGGGTCAATGAGCAGTTCTTC CASSNPGTGVNEQFF
TRBJ2-3 . TRBV5-1 once TGCGCCAGCAGCTTGGGTGGCGTAGGAGGCACAGATACGCAGTATTTT CASSLGGVGGTDTQYF
TRBJ2-3 TRBD2 TRBV29-1 . TGCAGCGTTGATTCTCCTGGGCGGGGGATTATCGATACGCAGTATTTT CSVDSPGRGIIDTQYF
TRBJ1-5 TRBD1 TRBV9 . TGTGCCAGCAGCAGGGACAGTTTGAGCAATCAGCCCCAGCATTTT CASSRDSLSNQPQHF
TRBJ1-3 TRBD1 TRBV9 few TGTGCCAGCAGCCGGGGACAGGGATCAGGAAACACCATATATTTT CASSRGQGSGNTIYF
TRBJ2-2 . TRBV28 . TGTGCCAGCAGTTTCTCAGGGATCACCGGGGAGCTGTTTTTT CASSFSGITGELFF
TRBJ1-1 . TRBV3-1/TRBV3-2 . TGTGCCAGCAGCCGGTCTGGGGGGTCAGGGACTGAAGCTTTCTTT CASSRSGGSGTEAFF
TRBJ2-7 TRBD2 TRBV28 . TGTGCCAGCAGAGGGGCGGGGGACTCCTACGAGCAGTACTTC CASRGAGDSYEQYF
TRBJ1-6 . TRBV27 . TGTGCCAGCAGCCCTCGACTCGATCGCTATTCACCCCTCCACTTT CASSPRLDRYSPLHF
TRBJ2-7 . TRBV3-1/TRBV3-2 . TGTGCCAGCAGCCAAGACAGGGGATCCTACGAGCAGTACTTC CASSQDRGSYEQYF
TRBJ2-3 . TRBV4-2 . TGTGCCAGCAGCCAAGATCTCCCAGATACGCAGTATTTT CASSQDLPDTQYF
TRBJ1-2 . TRBV6-5 . TGTGCCAGCAGTCCTACCGACAGCCTCTATGGCTACACCTTC CASSPTDSLYGYTF
TRBJ2-5 TRBD1 TRBV27 . TGTGCCAGCAGTCCCCGGGGCGGTCCCACACAGGGGGAGACCCAGTACTTC CASSPRGGPTQGETQYF
TRBJ2-7 TRBD2 TRBV11-2 . TGTGCCAGCAGCTTATGGTTAGCGGGCGAGCAGTACTTC CASSLWLAGEQYF
TRBJ2-5 . TRBV7-2 . TGTGCCAGCAGCTTGCCCCCGGGCAGCGGCGAGACCCAGTACTTC CASSLPPGSGETQYF